This T cell receptor (beta chain) was sequenced for a study of blood T cell repertoires in COVID-19. Across the whole study: Acute and convalescent COVID-19 specimens originated in the United States, Italy and Spain. From T cells, B-cell-depleted T cells, or PBMCs came the material, which was cDNA or gDNA.

In the study's own analysis: For nucleated cells, counts were estimated from reference gene primer amplification. TCRdb's table, derived via immunoSEQ multiplex PCR, lists solely in-frame clones and lacks some. The DNA gave D and trimming, while V, J and clone size come from that table. The sample has tens of thousands of clones; 65% to 85% are singletons. The sequence derives from a human donor with active or convalescent COVID-19. The donor label of this sample is uncertain. Sequenced: peripheral blood.

CDR3 DNA: TGTGCCAGCAGCCCCCAAGGGGGCAGATACATTCAGTACTTC. Protein product: CASSPQGGRYIQYF. The chain carries TRBV5-6 and TRBJ2-4, with 7 bases that match TRBD1. Germline CDR1 reads SGHDT; CDR2 reads YYEEEE. This CDR3 has 14 residues. The junction had 9 bases not matched to a gene; V was cut back by 4 bases and J by 8 bases. Based on the CDR3 plus reference TRBV5-6 and TRBJ2-4, the full variable domain is DAGVTQSPTHLIKTRGQQVTLRCSPKSGHDTVSWYQQALGQGPQFIFQYYEEEERQRGNFPDRFSGHQFPNYSSELNVNALLLGDSALYLCASSPQGGRYIQYFGAGTRLSVL.